This is a list of T cell receptor beta chains from one sample in a study of technical replicates of blood from a handful of donors. The repertoire was sequenced with immunoSEQ multiplex PCR; TCRdb's copy has only in-frame clones and lacks some. This table has 100,000 or so clones, 96% appearing once. Sequencing was carried out using T cells isolated from PBMCs. These receptors came from a human donor in good health. Both conserved end residues are part of each CDR3. D genes are given only for firm matches. Clone size appears in some rows only: once, few, many, or a class for an expanded clone.

j_call: TRBJ2-3
d_call: TRBD2
clone_size: NA
v_call: TRBV7-2
cdr3_aa: CASTKRDEGTDTQYF
cdr3_nt: TGTGCCAGCACCAAGCGGGATGAGGGCACAGATACGCAGTATTTT

j_call: TRBJ1-1
d_call: TRBD1
clone_size: NA
v_call: TRBV7-3
cdr3_aa: CASSLTGTETEAFF
cdr3_nt: TGTGCCAGCAGCTTAACAGGGACAGAGACTGAAGCTTTCTTT

j_call: TRBJ2-2
d_call: TRBD2
clone_size: NA
v_call: TRBV6-1
cdr3_aa: CASKLAGDHGELFF
cdr3_nt: TGTGCCAGCAAACTAGCGGGAGATCACGGGGAGCTGTTTTTT

j_call: TRBJ1-3
d_call: NA
clone_size: NA
v_call: TRBV7-8
cdr3_aa: CASSGGTEGFSGNTIYF
cdr3_nt: TGTGCCAGCAGCGGGGGTACGGAGGGCTTCTCTGGAAACACCATATATTTT

j_call: TRBJ2-5
d_call: NA
clone_size: NA
v_call: TRBV15
cdr3_aa: CATGLGLQETQYF
cdr3_nt: TGTGCCACCGGACTCGGGCTTCAAGAGACCCAGTACTTC

j_call: TRBJ2-5
d_call: NA
clone_size: once
v_call: TRBV7-2
cdr3_aa: CASSLVGGAGVETQYF
cdr3_nt: TGTGCCAGCAGCTTAGTTGGGGGCGCAGGGGTAGAGACCCAGTACTTC

j_call: TRBJ2-4
d_call: NA
clone_size: NA
v_call: TRBV4-2
cdr3_aa: CASSHGEGGAKNIQYF
cdr3_nt: TGTGCCAGCAGCCATGGAGAGGGGGGGGCCAAAAACATTCAGTACTTC

j_call: TRBJ1-2
d_call: NA
clone_size: NA
v_call: TRBV7-9
cdr3_aa: CASSLATLGHPGYTF
cdr3_nt: TGTGCCAGCAGCTTAGCAACGTTGGGACACCCCGGCTACACCTTC

j_call: TRBJ2-1
d_call: NA
clone_size: once
v_call: TRBV20-1
cdr3_aa: CSAQRTYEQFF
cdr3_nt: TGCAGTGCACAAAGGACTTATGAGCAGTTCTTC

j_call: TRBJ2-1
d_call: TRBD2
clone_size: NA
v_call: TRBV27
cdr3_aa: CASNAGLAGNEQFF
cdr3_nt: TGTGCCAGCAACGCGGGACTAGCGGGCAATGAGCAGTTCTTC

j_call: TRBJ2-7
d_call: TRBD2
clone_size: NA
v_call: TRBV10-3
cdr3_aa: CAIGAGLREGSYEQYF
cdr3_nt: TGTGCCATCGGTGCTGGGCTAAGGGAGGGGTCCTACGAGCAGTACTTC

j_call: TRBJ2-1
d_call: NA
clone_size: NA
v_call: TRBV15
cdr3_aa: CATSRQGMYNEQFF
cdr3_nt: TGTGCCACCAGCAGACAGGGTATGTACAATGAGCAGTTCTTC

j_call: TRBJ2-7
d_call: TRBD2
clone_size: NA
v_call: TRBV27
cdr3_aa: CASSPPGLGGYEQYF
cdr3_nt: TGTGCCAGCAGCCCTCCGGGACTAGGGGGCTACGAGCAGTACTTC

j_call: TRBJ1-2
d_call: TRBD1
clone_size: NA
v_call: TRBV4-1
cdr3_aa: CASSRGTGEYGYTF
cdr3_nt: TGCGCCAGCAGCCGCGGGACAGGGGAATATGGCTACACCTTC

j_call: TRBJ2-7
d_call: NA
clone_size: NA
v_call: TRBV6-1
cdr3_aa: CASMRDTTYEQYF
cdr3_nt: TGTGCCAGCATGAGGGACACCACCTACGAGCAGTACTTC

j_call: TRBJ2-7
d_call: NA
clone_size: NA
v_call: TRBV7-9
cdr3_aa: CASSLGGLAYEQYF
cdr3_nt: TGTGCCAGCAGCTTAGGGGGGCTCGCCTACGAGCAGTACTTC

j_call: TRBJ1-2
d_call: TRBD1
clone_size: NA
v_call: TRBV11-2
cdr3_aa: CASSPGQGYSYGYTF
cdr3_nt: TGTGCCAGCAGCCCAGGACAGGGCTATTCCTATGGCTACACCTTC

j_call: TRBJ2-6
d_call: NA
clone_size: NA
v_call: TRBV11-2
cdr3_aa: CASSLDPSGANVLTF
cdr3_nt: TGTGCCAGCAGCTTAGATCCCTCCGGGGCCAACGTCCTGACTTTC

j_call: TRBJ2-1
d_call: NA
clone_size: NA
v_call: TRBV7-2
cdr3_aa: CASSLVVAAANEQFF
cdr3_nt: TGTGCCAGCAGCTTAGTGGTAGCGGCTGCCAATGAGCAGTTCTTC

j_call: TRBJ2-1
d_call: TRBD2
clone_size: NA
v_call: TRBV11-1
cdr3_aa: CASSATGTSAFYNEQFF
cdr3_nt: TGTGCCAGCAGCGCTACTGGGACTAGCGCCTTTTACAATGAGCAGTTCTTC

j_call: TRBJ1-3
d_call: NA
clone_size: NA
v_call: TRBV7-6
cdr3_aa: CASSSGVWDTIYF
cdr3_nt: TGTGCCAGCAGCTCAGGGGTTTGGGACACCATATATTTT

j_call: TRBJ2-7
d_call: NA
clone_size: NA
v_call: TRBV2
cdr3_aa: CASSAVAWEQYF
cdr3_nt: TGTGCCAGCAGTGCGGTAGCCTGGGAGCAGTACTTC

j_call: TRBJ1-1
d_call: NA
clone_size: once
v_call: TRBV5-1
cdr3_aa: CASSSSGNTEAFF
cdr3_nt: TGCGCCAGCAGCTCCTCGGGGAACACTGAAGCTTTCTTT

j_call: TRBJ2-2
d_call: TRBD2
clone_size: NA
v_call: TRBV28
cdr3_aa: CASSLQREGPGELFF
cdr3_nt: TGTGCCAGCAGTTTACAGCGGGAGGGCCCCGGGGAGCTGTTTTTT

j_call: TRBJ2-7
d_call: NA
clone_size: NA
v_call: TRBV7-2
cdr3_aa: CASSLGGDEQYF
cdr3_nt: TGTGCCAGCAGCTTAGGGGGGGACGAGCAGTACTTC

j_call: TRBJ2-1
d_call: TRBD2
clone_size: NA
v_call: TRBV9
cdr3_aa: CASSTLTSGLYNEQFF
cdr3_nt: TGTGCCAGCAGTACCCTTACTAGCGGGTTATACAATGAGCAGTTCTTC

j_call: TRBJ1-2
d_call: NA
clone_size: NA
v_call: TRBV19
cdr3_aa: CASSFQEVVFGYTF
cdr3_nt: TGTGCCAGTAGTTTTCAGGAGGTAGTCTTCGGCTACACCTTC

j_call: TRBJ1-4
d_call: TRBD1
clone_size: NA
v_call: TRBV2
cdr3_aa: CASRRAGTGAEKLFF
cdr3_nt: TGTGCCAGCAGGAGAGCCGGGACAGGGGCTGAAAAACTGTTTTTT

j_call: TRBJ1-1
d_call: TRBD1
clone_size: once
v_call: TRBV29-1
cdr3_aa: CSGTDRGTEAFF
cdr3_nt: TGCAGCGGGACGGACAGGGGGACTGAAGCTTTCTTT

j_call: TRBJ1-1
d_call: NA
clone_size: NA
v_call: TRBV10-3
cdr3_aa: CAISEGALLAFF
cdr3_nt: TGTGCCATCAGTGAAGGGGCCCTGTTGGCTTTCTTT

j_call: TRBJ2-1
d_call: NA
clone_size: NA
v_call: TRBV5-1
cdr3_aa: CASSLARTTNEQFF
cdr3_nt: TGCGCCAGCAGCTTGGCTCGAACTACCAATGAGCAGTTCTTC

j_call: TRBJ2-7
d_call: NA
clone_size: few
v_call: TRBV29-1
cdr3_aa: CSVEDLRGLSSYEQYF
cdr3_nt: TGCAGCGTTGAAGATCTTCGCGGCCTGAGCTCCTACGAGCAGTACTTC

j_call: TRBJ2-7
d_call: NA
clone_size: NA
v_call: TRBV6-1
cdr3_aa: CASSEAAYEQYF
cdr3_nt: TGTGCCAGCAGTGAGGCCGCCTACGAGCAGTACTTC